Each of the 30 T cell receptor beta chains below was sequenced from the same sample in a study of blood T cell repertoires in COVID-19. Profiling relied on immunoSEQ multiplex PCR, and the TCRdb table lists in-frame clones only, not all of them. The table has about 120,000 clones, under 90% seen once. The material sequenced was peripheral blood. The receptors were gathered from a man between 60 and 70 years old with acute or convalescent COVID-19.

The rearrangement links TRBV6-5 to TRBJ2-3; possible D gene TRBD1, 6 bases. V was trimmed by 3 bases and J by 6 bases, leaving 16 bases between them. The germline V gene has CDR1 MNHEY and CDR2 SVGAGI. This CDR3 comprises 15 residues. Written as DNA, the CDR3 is TGTGCCAGCAGTTATTTACAGGGAGAAGGGGATACGCAGTATTTT. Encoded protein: CASSYLQGEGDTQYF.

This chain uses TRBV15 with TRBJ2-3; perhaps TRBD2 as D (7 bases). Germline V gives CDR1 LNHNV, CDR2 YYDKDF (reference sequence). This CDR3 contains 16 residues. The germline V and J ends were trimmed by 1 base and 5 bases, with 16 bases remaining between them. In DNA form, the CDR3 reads TGTGCCACCAGCAGAGGGGGACGGGGGGCCGGAGATACGCAGTATTTT. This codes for CATSRGGRGAGDTQYF.

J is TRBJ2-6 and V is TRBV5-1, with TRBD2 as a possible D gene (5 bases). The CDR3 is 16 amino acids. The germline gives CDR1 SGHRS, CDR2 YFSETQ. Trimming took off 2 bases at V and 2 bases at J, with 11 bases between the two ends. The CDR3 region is CASSLREGAGANVLTF. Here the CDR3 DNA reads TGCGCCAGCAGCTTACGGGAAGGAGCTGGGGCCAACGTCCTGACTTTC.

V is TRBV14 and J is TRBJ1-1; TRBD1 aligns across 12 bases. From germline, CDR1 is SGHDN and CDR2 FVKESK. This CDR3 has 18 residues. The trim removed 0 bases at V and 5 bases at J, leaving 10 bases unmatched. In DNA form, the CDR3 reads TGTGCCAGCAGCCAAGATTTGACCGGGACAGGGGGCAGTACTGAAGCTTTCTTT. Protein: CASSQDLTGTGGSTEAFF.

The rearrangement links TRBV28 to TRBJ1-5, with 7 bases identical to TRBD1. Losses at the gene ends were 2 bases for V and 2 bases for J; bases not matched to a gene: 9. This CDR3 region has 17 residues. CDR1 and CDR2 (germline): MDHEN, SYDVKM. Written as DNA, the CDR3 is TGTGCCAGCAGTTTACTTAGGGGACAGTGGGGCAATCAGCCCCAGCATTTT. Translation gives CASSLLRGQWGNQPQHF.

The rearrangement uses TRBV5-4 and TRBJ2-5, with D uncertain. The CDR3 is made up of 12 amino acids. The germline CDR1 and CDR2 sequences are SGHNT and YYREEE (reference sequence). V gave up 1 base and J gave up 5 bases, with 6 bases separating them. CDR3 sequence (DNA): TGTGCCAGCAGCTTGCCCGGGGAGACCCAGTACTTC. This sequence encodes CASSLPGETQYF.

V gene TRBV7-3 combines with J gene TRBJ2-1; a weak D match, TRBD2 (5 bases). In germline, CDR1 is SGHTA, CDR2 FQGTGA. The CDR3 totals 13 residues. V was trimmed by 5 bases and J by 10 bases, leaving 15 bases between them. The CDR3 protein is CASSTDFPGEQFF. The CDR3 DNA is TGTGCCAGCAGCACGGACTTTCCCGGGGAGCAGTTCTTC.

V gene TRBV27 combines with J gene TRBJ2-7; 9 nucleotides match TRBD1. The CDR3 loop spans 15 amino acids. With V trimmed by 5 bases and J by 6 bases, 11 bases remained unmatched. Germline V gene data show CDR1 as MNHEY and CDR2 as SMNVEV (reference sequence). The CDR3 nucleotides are TGTGCCAGCAGTCCATCCGGGACAGGGCTCGGCGAGCAGTACTTC. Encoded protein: CASSPSGTGLGEQYF.

CDR3 DNA: TGTGCCAGCAGTCCTGGACAGCCGTACACTGAAGCTTTCTTT. It translates to CASSPGQPYTEAFF. The chain uses TRBV27 and TRBJ1-1, with TRBD1 as a possible D gene (6 bases). Germline values: CDR1 MNHEY, CDR2 SMNVEV (reference sequence). The CDR3 covers 14 residues. V shed 5 bases and J shed 3 bases, with 13 bases lying between them.

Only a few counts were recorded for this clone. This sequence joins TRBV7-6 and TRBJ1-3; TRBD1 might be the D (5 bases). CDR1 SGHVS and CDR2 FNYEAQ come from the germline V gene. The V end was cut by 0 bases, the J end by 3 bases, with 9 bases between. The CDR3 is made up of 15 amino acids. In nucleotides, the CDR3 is TGTGCCAGCAGCTTAGCGCGGACAATTGGAAACACCATATATTTT. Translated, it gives CASSLARTIGNTIYF.

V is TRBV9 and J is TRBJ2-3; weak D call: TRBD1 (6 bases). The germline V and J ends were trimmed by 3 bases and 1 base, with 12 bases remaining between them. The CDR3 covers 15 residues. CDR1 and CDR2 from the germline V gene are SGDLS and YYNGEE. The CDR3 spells CASSATGLGTDTQYF. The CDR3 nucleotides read TGTGCCAGCAGCGCTACAGGGCTCGGCACAGATACGCAGTATTTT.

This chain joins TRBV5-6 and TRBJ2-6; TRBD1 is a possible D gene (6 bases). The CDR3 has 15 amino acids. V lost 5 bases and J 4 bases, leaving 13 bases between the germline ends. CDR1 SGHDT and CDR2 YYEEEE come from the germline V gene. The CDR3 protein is CASSSTGTGANVLTF. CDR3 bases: TGTGCCAGCAGTTCAACAGGGACAGGGGCCAACGTCCTGACTTTC.

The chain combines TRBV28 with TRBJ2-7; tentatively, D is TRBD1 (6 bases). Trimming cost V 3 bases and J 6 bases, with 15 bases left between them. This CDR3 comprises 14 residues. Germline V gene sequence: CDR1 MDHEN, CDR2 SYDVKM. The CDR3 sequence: CASSLTGAGVEQYF. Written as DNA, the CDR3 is TGTGCCAGCAGTTTGACGGGTGCAGGGGTCGAGCAGTACTTC. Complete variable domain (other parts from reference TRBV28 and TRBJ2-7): DVKVTQSSRYLVKRTGEKVFLECVQDMDHENMFWYRQDPGLGLRLIYFSYDVKMKEKGDIPEGYSVSREKKERFSLILESASTNQTSMYLCASSLTGAGVEQYFGPGTRLTVT.

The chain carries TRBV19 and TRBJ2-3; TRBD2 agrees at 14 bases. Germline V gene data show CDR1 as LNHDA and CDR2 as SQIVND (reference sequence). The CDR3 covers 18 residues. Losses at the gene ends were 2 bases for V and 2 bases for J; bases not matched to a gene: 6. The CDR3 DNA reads TGTGCCAGTAGTATATCGGGACTAGCGGGAGAGTCCACAGATACGCAGTATTTT. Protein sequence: CASSISGLAGESTDTQYF.

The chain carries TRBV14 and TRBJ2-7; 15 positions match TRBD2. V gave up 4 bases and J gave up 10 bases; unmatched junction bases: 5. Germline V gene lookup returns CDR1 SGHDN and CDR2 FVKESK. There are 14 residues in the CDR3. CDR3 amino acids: CASSLGTSGRPQYF. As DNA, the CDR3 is TGTGCCAGCAGCCTTGGGACTAGCGGGAGGCCCCAGTACTTC.

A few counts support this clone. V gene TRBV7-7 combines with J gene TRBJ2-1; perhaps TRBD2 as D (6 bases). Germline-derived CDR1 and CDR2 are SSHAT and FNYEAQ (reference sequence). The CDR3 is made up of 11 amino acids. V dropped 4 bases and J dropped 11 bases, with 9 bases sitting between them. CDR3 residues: CASSSGRQQFF. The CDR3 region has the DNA TGTGCCAGCAGCTCGGGGAGGCAGCAGTTCTTC.

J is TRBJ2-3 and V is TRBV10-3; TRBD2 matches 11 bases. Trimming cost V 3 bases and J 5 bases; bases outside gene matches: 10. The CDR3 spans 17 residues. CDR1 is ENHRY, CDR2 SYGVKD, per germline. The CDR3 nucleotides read TGTGCCATCAGTGACCCGTCGCTAGCGGGAGGTTTAGATACGCAGTATTTT. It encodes CAISDPSLAGGLDTQYF.

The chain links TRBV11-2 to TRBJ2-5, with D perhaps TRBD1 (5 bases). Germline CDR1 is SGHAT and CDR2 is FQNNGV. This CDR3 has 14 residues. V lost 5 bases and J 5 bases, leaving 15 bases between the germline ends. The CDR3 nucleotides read TGTGCCAGCAGCAGAGACTGGGGCAGGGAGACCCAGTACTTC. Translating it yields CASSRDWGRETQYF.

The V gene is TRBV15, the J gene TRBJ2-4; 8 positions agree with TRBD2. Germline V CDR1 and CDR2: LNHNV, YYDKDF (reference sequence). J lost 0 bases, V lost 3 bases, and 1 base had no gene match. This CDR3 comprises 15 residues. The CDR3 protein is CATSSGRAAKNIQYF. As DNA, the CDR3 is TGTGCCACCAGCAGCGGGAGGGCAGCCAAAAACATTCAGTACTTC.

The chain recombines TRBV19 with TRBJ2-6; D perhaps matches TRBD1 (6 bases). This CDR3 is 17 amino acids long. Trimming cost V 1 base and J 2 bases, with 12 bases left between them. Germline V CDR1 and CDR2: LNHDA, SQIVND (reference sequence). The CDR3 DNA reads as TGTGCCAGTAGTATAGTTTACAGGGAAACTGGGGCCAACGTCCTGACTTTC. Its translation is CASSIVYRETGANVLTF.

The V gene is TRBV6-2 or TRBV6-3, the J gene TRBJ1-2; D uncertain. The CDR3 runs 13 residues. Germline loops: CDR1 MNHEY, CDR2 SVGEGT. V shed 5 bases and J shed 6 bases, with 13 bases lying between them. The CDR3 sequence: CASSTRDTDGYTF. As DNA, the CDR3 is TGTGCCAGCAGTACTCGAGATACGGATGGCTACACCTTC.

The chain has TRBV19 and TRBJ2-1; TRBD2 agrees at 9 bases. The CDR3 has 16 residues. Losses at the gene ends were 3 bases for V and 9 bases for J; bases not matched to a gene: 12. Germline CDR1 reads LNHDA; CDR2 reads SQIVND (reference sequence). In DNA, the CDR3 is TGTGCCAGTAGTATTTCATGGGGACTAGCAGAGGGTGAGCAGTTCTTC. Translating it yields CASSISWGLAEGEQFF.

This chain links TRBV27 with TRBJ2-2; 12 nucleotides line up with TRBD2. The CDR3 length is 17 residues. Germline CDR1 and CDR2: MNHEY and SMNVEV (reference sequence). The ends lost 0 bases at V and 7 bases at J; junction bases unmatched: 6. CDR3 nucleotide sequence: TGTGCCAGCAGTTTATCGACTAGCGGGAGCCGGGGCGGGGAGCTGTTTTTT. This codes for CASSLSTSGSRGGELFF.

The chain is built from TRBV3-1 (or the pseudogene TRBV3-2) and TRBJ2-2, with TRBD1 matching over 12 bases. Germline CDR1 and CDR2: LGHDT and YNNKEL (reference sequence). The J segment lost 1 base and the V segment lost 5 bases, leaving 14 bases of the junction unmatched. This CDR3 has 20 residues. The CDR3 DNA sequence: TGTGCCAGCAGCATAATCCGGGACAGGGGGCAAGTTAAGAACACCGGGGAGCTGTTTTTT. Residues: CASSIIRDRGQVKNTGELFF.

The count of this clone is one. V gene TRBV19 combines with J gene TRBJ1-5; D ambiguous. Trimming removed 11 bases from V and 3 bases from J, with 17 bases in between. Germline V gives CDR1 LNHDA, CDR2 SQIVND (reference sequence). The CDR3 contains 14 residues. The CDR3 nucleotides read TGTGCCTGCGAAGGGCGAGGGAACAATCAGCCCCAGCATTTT. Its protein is CACEGRGNNQPQHF.

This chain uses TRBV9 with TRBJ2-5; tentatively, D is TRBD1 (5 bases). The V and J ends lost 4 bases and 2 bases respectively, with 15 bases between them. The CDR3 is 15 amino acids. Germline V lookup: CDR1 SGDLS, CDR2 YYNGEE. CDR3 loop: CASSPARTSQETQYF. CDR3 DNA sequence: TGTGCCAGCAGCCCCGCCAGGACATCTCAAGAGACCCAGTACTTC.

In nucleotides, the CDR3 is TGTGCCAGCAGCCTCGGGGGGATCTCTGGAAACACCATATATTTT. The encoded protein is CASSLGGISGNTIYF. This chain connects TRBV28 to TRBJ1-3; tentatively, D is TRBD1 (5 bases). This CDR3 is 15 amino acids long. The V gene lost 6 bases and the J gene lost 0 bases, with 12 bases spanning the gap. Germline CDR1 and CDR2: MDHEN and SYDVKM.

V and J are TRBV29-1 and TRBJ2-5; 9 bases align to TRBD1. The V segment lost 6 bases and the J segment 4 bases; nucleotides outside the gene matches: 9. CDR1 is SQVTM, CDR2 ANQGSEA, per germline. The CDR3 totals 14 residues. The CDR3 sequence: CSVLQGAVGETQYF. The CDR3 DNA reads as TGCAGCGTCCTACAGGGGGCGGTAGGAGAGACCCAGTACTTC.

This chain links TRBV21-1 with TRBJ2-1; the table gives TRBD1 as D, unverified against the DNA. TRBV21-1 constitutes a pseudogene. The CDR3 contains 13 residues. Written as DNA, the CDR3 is TGTGCCAGCAGCAAGTCCAGGGGGGATGAGCAGTTCTTC. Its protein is CASSKSRGDEQFF.

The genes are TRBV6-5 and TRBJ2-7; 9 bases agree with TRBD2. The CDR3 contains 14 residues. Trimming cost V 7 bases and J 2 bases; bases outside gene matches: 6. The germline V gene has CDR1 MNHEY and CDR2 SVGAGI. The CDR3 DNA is TGTGCCAGCACTACGGAGCGGGGGGCCTACGAGCAGTACTTC. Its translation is CASTTERGAYEQYF.